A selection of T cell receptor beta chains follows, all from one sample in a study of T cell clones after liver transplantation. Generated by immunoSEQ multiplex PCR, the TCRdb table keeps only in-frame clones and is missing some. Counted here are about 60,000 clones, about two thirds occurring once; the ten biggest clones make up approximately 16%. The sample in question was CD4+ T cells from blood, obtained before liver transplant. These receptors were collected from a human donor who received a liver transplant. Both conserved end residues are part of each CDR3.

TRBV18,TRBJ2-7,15,CASSPVGTGALEQYF
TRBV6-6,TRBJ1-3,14,CASRTEGAGNTIYF
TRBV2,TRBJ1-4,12,CASRQGNEKLFF
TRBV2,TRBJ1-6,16,CASSQFGTANNSPLHF
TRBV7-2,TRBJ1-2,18,CASSLAPDSRRNDYGYTF
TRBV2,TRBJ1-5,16,CASSGQGGRSNQPQHF
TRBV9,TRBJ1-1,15,CASSPNPAGNTEAFF
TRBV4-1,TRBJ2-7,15,CASSQPGQGIYEQYF
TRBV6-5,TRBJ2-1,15,CASSYPSGGTNEQFF
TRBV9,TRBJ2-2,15,CASSLGTSGPGGLFF
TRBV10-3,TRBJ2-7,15,CAISERGGADGEQYF
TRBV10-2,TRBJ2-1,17,CASSESGGTGALHEQFF
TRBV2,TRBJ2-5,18,CASRRKGTSRSYQETQYF
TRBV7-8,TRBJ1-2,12,CASSSDREGYTF
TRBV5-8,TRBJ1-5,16,CASTKGGQGLNQPQHF
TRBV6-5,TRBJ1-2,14,CASSERGAIDGYTF
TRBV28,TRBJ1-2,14,CASSLRPGLYGYTF
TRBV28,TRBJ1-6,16,CASSSKDRGYNSPLHF
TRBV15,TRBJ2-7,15,CATSKGWGQGFGEYF
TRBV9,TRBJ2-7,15,CASSGGGASSYEQYF
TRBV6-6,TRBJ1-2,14,CASRNSEINYGYTF